Given below is one T cell receptor beta chain in context. The antigen is not known. After removal of 4 bases from V and 0 bases from J, the junction contained 6 bases not matched to a gene. The germline V gene encodes CDR1 LGHNA and CDR2 YNFKEQ. This CDR3 contains 17 residues. The data stem from a study of T-cell memory formation after mild COVID-19. Findings and caveats of the study: Some SARS-CoV-2-responding clones were already detected in memory before infection.

MiXCR, run by TCRdb on the 5' RACE reads, gives a single entry per CDR3 protein. The profile shows hundreds of thousands of distinct CDR3 sequences, roughly 15% of them singletons. Sequenced input: PBMCs or a T cell subset sorted from them (not recorded which). The clonotype comes from a man between 18 and 29 years old who had mild COVID-19 (a few samples of this study predate the infection). Cell type and time point are not known. The genes are TRBV4-2 and TRBJ2-2; 9 bases map to TRBD1. The CDR3: CASSPNRGQSNTGELFF. The CDR3 nucleotides read TGTGCCAGCAGCCCGAACAGGGGGCAATCGAACACCGGGGAGCTGTTTTTT.